One and the same sample provided the 21 T cell receptor beta chains below, sequenced in a study of T cell responses to AZD1222 COVID-19 vaccine. Using immunoSEQ multiplex PCR, the repertoire was profiled, and TCRdb retains in-frame clones only, with some absent. Of approximately 100,000 clones in the sample, about 90% were seen once. Source: peripheral blood, taken on day 0 of AZD1222 vaccination. The receptors shown here come from an adult in good health.

The CDR3 is CASSVVEGIVQETQYF. The CDR3 DNA reads as TGCGCCAGCAGTGTGGTGGAGGGTATAGTACAAGAGACCCAGTACTTC. The J gene is TRBJ2-5, the V gene TRBV10-2; D may be TRBD2 (6 bases). The germline V and J ends were trimmed by 4 bases and 2 bases, with 17 bases remaining between them. The CDR3 consists of 16 residues. Germline V gene sequence: CDR1 WSHSY, CDR2 SAAADI.

The rearrangement joins TRBV27 to TRBJ2-1; 9 bases match TRBD2. This CDR3 spans 15 amino acids. V was clipped by 6 bases and J by 4 bases; unmatched bases: 7. From germline, CDR1 is MNHEY and CDR2 SMNVEV (reference sequence). The CDR3 nucleotides are TGTGCCAGCAGCCAACCGGGACTAGCATACAATGAGCAGTTCTTC. Translated: CASSQPGLAYNEQFF.

The chain is built from TRBV5-1 and TRBJ2-3; 10 positions agree with TRBD2. The CDR3 is made up of 18 amino acids. V lost 4 bases to trimming and J lost 3 bases; unmatched junction nucleotides: 14. Germline V gives CDR1 SGHRS, CDR2 YFSETQ. The CDR3 DNA is TGCGCCAGCAGCCCGGCGGTGTTAGCGGGAGGCGGGACAGATACGCAGTATTTT. It is translated as CASSPAVLAGGGTDTQYF. The variable domain in full, completed from reference TRBV5-1 and TRBJ2-3, reads KAGVTQTPRYLIKTRGQQVTLSCSPISGHRSVSWYQQTPGQGLQFLFEYFSETQRNKGNFPGRFSGRQFSNSRSEMNVSTLELGDSALYLCASSPAVLAGGGTDTQYFGPGTRLTVL.

J is TRBJ2-1 and V is TRBV11-2; possibly TRBD1 for D (5 bases). Germline V lookup: CDR1 SGHAT, CDR2 FQNNGV. Deletions cut 1 base from V and 6 bases from J, with 13 bases between. The CDR3 length is 15 residues. The DNA of the CDR3 is TGTGCCAGCAGCTTAGCGGTTTTGCAGGGCAATGAGCAGTTCTTC. Translation: CASSLAVLQGNEQFF.

The chain has TRBV29-1 and TRBJ2-2, with D unresolved. V was pared by 5 bases and J by 2 bases, with 6 bases between. Germline CDR1 is SQVTM and CDR2 is ANQGSEA. This CDR3 contains 12 residues. The CDR3 sequence is CSVHRNTGELFF. DNA for the CDR3: TGCAGCGTTCACAGAAACACCGGGGAGCTGTTTTTT.

The rearrangement uses TRBV2 and TRBJ2-1, with 8 bases that match TRBD2. CDR3 length: 15 amino acids. The germline V gene encodes CDR1 SNHLY and CDR2 FYNNEI. With 6 bases clipped from V and 3 bases from J, the junction kept 7 bases outside the gene matches. The chain's CDR3 is CASSRTSSGYNEQFF. In DNA, the CDR3 is TGTGCCAGCAGCCGGACTAGCTCAGGCTACAATGAGCAGTTCTTC. The entire variable domain, with the rest obtained from reference TRBV2 and TRBJ2-1, is as follows: EPEVTQTPSHQVTQMGQEVILRCVPISNHLYFYWYRQILGQKVEFLVSFYNNEISEKSEIFDDQFSVERPDGSNFTLKIRSTKLEDSAMYFCASSRTSSGYNEQFFGPGTRLTVL.

The chain uses TRBV27 and TRBJ1-2, with TRBD1 as a possible D gene (5 bases). V lost 6 bases and J lost 6, with 14 bases in between. Germline CDR1 is MNHEY and CDR2 is SMNVEV (reference sequence). The CDR3 has 13 amino acids. CDR3 residues: CASSHSRANGYTF. CDR3 coding DNA: TGTGCCAGCAGCCATAGCAGGGCCAATGGCTACACCTTC.

The V gene is TRBV12-3 or TRBV12-4, the J gene TRBJ1-2; D ambiguous. V gave up 3 bases and J gave up 3 bases, with 2 bases separating them. This CDR3 is built from 11 residues. The CDR3 here is CASSFYYGYTF. The CDR3 DNA follows: TGTGCCAGCAGTTTCTACTATGGCTACACCTTC.

The rearrangement joins TRBV19 to TRBJ1-1; 7 nucleotides match TRBD1. CDR1 and CDR2 (germline): LNHDA, SQIVND (reference sequence). This CDR3 is built from 17 residues. The V and J ends lost 6 bases and 0 bases, in that order; junction bases with no gene match: 13. CDR3 sequence (DNA): TGTGCCAGTAGGAGAGTGAGGGGGCCGGGGGTGAACACTGAAGCTTTCTTT. It codes for CASRRVRGPGVNTEAFF.

This chain connects TRBV7-9 to TRBJ2-7; no definite D call. Trimming took off 7 bases at V and 6 bases at J, with 16 bases between the two ends. The germline gives CDR1 SEHNR, CDR2 FQNEAQ (reference sequence). This CDR3 is 13 amino acids long. This CDR3 is CASTSLLGGEQYF. As DNA, the CDR3 is TGTGCCAGCACCTCCCTGTTGGGTGGCGAGCAGTACTTC.

J is TRBJ1-2 and V is TRBV2; TRBD1 agrees at 12 bases. CDR1 and CDR2 (germline): SNHLY, FYNNEI. The CDR3 runs to 14 residues. Losses at the gene ends were 9 bases for V and 8 bases for J; bases not matched to a gene: 10. CDR3 bases: TGTGCCAGTTCCGGGACAGGGGGCTTCGGGGGCTACACCTTC. Protein sequence: CASSGTGGFGGYTF.

The chain links TRBV7-2 to TRBJ2-5; TRBD2 matches at 8 bases. Germline CDR1 reads SGHTA; CDR2 reads FQGNSA. There are 15 residues in the CDR3. J was trimmed by 2 bases and V by 8 bases; bases with no gene match: 10. The CDR3 sequence is CASRGGLAAQETQYF. CDR3 nucleotide sequence: TGTGCCAGCCGCGGGGGGCTAGCGGCGCAAGAGACCCAGTACTTC.

This clone has only one observation. The J gene is TRBJ2-7, the V gene TRBV2; 9 bases are shared with TRBD1. This CDR3 comprises 15 residues. Germline-derived CDR1 and CDR2 are SNHLY and FYNNEI. V was pared by 7 bases and J by 3 bases, with 10 bases of the junction left unmatched. The chain's CDR3 is CASTARQGGLYEQYF. The DNA for the CDR3 is TGTGCCAGCACCGCGCGACAGGGGGGACTCTACGAGCAGTACTTC.

The chain is built from TRBV7-2 and TRBJ2-3; D not resolved. The germline gives CDR1 SGHTA, CDR2 FQGNSA. The CDR3 runs to 16 residues. With 1 base removed from V and 6 bases from J, the gap between germline ends came to 17 bases. For the CDR3, the DNA is TGTGCCAGCAGCTTAGTTGCTAGTTGGGTGGCGGATACGCAGTATTTT. This codes for CASSLVASWVADTQYF.

The table lists this clone with a count of one. The CDR3 sequence: CATSREGTAPRSFF. DNA for the CDR3: TGTGCCACCAGCAGAGAAGGGACAGCCCCGAGGTCTTTCTTT. The rearrangement joins TRBV15 to TRBJ1-1, with 7 bases aligning to TRBD1. The V and J ends lost 0 bases and 12 bases, in that order; junction bases with no gene match: 10. Germline assignment: CDR1 LNHNV and CDR2 YYDKDF (reference sequence). CDR3 size: 14 residues.

This clone was counted between two and nine times. The chain is built from TRBV7-2 and TRBJ2-3; TRBD1 agrees at 7 bases. The germline V gene has CDR1 SGHTA and CDR2 FQGNSA. This CDR3 is built from 14 residues. J lost 4 bases, V lost 1 base, and 2 bases had no gene match. In nucleotides, the CDR3 is TGTGCCAGCAGCTTAGTAGGGGGCGCAGATACGCAGTATTTT. This encodes CASSLVGGADTQYF.

The DNA for the CDR3 is TGTGCCATCAGTCCTAGCGGGGGCGACACAGATACGCAGTATTTT. It translates to CAISPSGGDTDTQYF. The chain carries TRBV10-3 and TRBJ2-3; TRBD2 aligns across 10 bases. V dropped 5 bases and J dropped 2; count of bases not matched to a gene: 4. The CDR3 has 15 amino acids. CDR1 is ENHRY and CDR2 is SYGVKD in the germline V gene.

The V call is TRBV2, the J call TRBJ1-5; TRBD1 matches at 7 bases. From germline, CDR1 is SNHLY and CDR2 FYNNEI. The CDR3 runs 16 residues. J was trimmed by 3 bases and V by 10 bases; bases with no gene match: 15. CDR3 loop: CATAPPQGHINQPQHF. Here the CDR3 DNA reads TGTGCCACCGCACCCCCACAGGGGCACATCAATCAGCCCCAGCATTTT. Full variable domain (missing parts from reference TRBV2 and TRBJ1-5): EPEVTQTPSHQVTQMGQEVILRCVPISNHLYFYWYRQILGQKVEFLVSFYNNEISEKSEIFDDQFSVERPDGSNFTLKIRSTKLEDSAMYFCATAPPQGHINQPQHFGDGTRLSIL.

The J gene is TRBJ1-3, the V gene TRBV10-3; TRBD1 is a possible D gene (5 bases). Germline values: CDR1 ENHRY, CDR2 SYGVKD. CDR3 size: 13 residues. With 2 bases removed from V and 8 bases from J, the gap between germline ends came to 10 bases. CDR3 nucleotide sequence: TGTGCCATCAGTGAGGGGCAGGGAGACACCATATATTTT. Protein: CAISEGQGDTIYF.

The gene calls are TRBV7-2 and TRBJ2-6; TRBD2 aligns across 7 bases. J gave up 2 bases and V 1 base, and 2 bases lay outside the gene matches. Germline CDR1 is SGHTA and CDR2 is FQGNSA. The CDR3 runs 16 residues. CDR3 nucleotides: TGTGCCAGCAGCTTAGTCGGGGGGACTGGGGCCAACGTCCTGACTTTC. Amino acid sequence: CASSLVGGTGANVLTF.

The J gene is TRBJ2-7, the V gene TRBV27, with TRBD2 identical over 7 bases. The CDR3 totals 16 residues. V dropped 7 bases and J dropped 0; count of bases not matched to a gene: 12. CDR1 is MNHEY and CDR2 is SMNVEV in the germline V gene (reference sequence). CDR3 loop: CASMRKGSGLSYEQYF. The DNA of the CDR3 is TGTGCCAGCATGCGCAAGGGTAGCGGGCTCTCCTACGAGCAGTACTTC.